One TCR beta chain is described in this entry. Its cognate antigen is unknown. This specimen belongs to a study of beta chain features in type 1 diabetes. Study-level information: What patients shared with healthy donors was a similar profile of age, gender and cell yields. The number of sorted cells examined across all samples was some 98,000,000.

The ends lost 6 bases at V and 6 bases at J; junction bases unmatched: 10. The CDR3 length is 14 residues. Germline V lookup: CDR1 SQVTM, CDR2 ANQGSEA. Of the isolated RNA, all was reverse transcribed, and so the sequenced material was expressed TCRB transcripts. Using immunoSEQ multiplex PCR, the repertoire was profiled, and TCRdb retains in-frame clones only, with some absent. Here the sample spans some 410,000 clones, more than 9.5% being singletons. Study-wide results and limits: Researchers report that Type 1 diabetes patients had moderately but significantly shorter TCRB CDR3s across all four CD4+ subsets. Whether TCRB rearrangement is influenced by HLA type went unresolved here.

The sequence derives from a young woman in good health. Sequencing was performed on naive CD4+ T cells from blood. The chain couples TRBV29-1 to TRBJ2-4; 8 nucleotides line up with TRBD1. The CDR3 is CSVRPQGAGNIQYF. The CDR3 DNA sequence: TGCAGCGTCAGACCTCAGGGGGCGGGAAACATTCAGTACTTC.